A single T cell receptor (beta chain) is shown here with its context. Some clones are missing from TCRdb's copy, which holds only in-frame ones; the method was immunoSEQ multiplex PCR. The table has under 300,000 clones, under 90% seen once. The ends lost 3 bases at V and 5 bases at J; junction bases unmatched: 6. Germline CDR1 reads KGHSH; CDR2 reads LQKENI. This CDR3 contains 16 residues. The record originates from a study of blood T cell repertoires in COVID-19. Turning to the study itself: PBMCs, B-cell-depleted T cells, or T cells provided the cDNA or gDNA that made up the material.

The sequencing sample was made of peripheral blood. The source of this sequence is a woman aged 55-69 years with active or convalescent COVID-19. The chain combines TRBV18 with TRBJ2-2; TRBD1 matches at 10 bases. The CDR3 nucleotides read TGTGCCAGCTCACCGACCGGGACAGGGGTTACCGGGGAGCTGTTTTTT. Translated, it gives CASSPTGTGVTGELFF.